A single sample gave rise to the 15 T cell receptor beta chains below, sequenced in a study of lung T cells in sarcoidosis with Löfgren's syndrome. TCRdb passed the reads through MiXCR, listing each CDR3 protein once. The data hold 60,000 to 65,000 distinct CDR3 sequences, with approximately 21% observed a single time. What was sequenced was CD4+ T cells from PBMCs. The receptors originated from a human donor with sarcoidosis (Löfgren's syndrome or another form), or a control subject (not recorded which).

This clonotype was counted at least ten times. The V and J genes are TRBV20-1 and TRBJ2-7; 12 bases line up with TRBD1. The CDR3 loop spans 18 amino acids. Trimming cost V 5 bases and J 0 bases; bases outside gene matches: 14. CDR1 is DFQATT, CDR2 SNEGSKA, per germline (reference sequence). Here the CDR3 reads CSAAPGQGALRSSYEQYF. The CDR3 DNA reads TGCAGTGCTGCGCCGGGACAGGGGGCCTTAAGGAGCTCCTACGAGCAGTACTTC.

There are many counts of this clonotype. This chain joins TRBV10-3 and TRBJ2-7; D not certain. Germline values: CDR1 ENHRY, CDR2 SYGVKD. The CDR3 consists of 15 residues. V was shortened by 3 bases and J by 0 bases, with 12 bases between the two germline ends. DNA for the CDR3: TGTGCCATCAGTGAATCCCCTACCCTCTCCTACGAGCAGTACGTC. It encodes CAISESPTLSYEQYV.

The chain uses TRBV7-9 and TRBJ2-5; the D is unclear. The CDR3 runs 13 residues. Germline values: CDR1 SEHNR, CDR2 FQNEAQ (reference sequence). V shed 4 bases and J shed 5 bases, with 11 bases lying between them. The CDR3 here is CASSYSPQETQYF. The CDR3 DNA follows: TGTGCCAGCAGCTATAGCCCCCAGGAGACCCAGTACTTC.

This clonotype was recorded at least ten times. The CDR3 bases are TGTGCCAGCAGTCGTGGTAGCGGGGGCACAGATACGCAGTATTTT. It is translated as CASSRGSGGTDTQYF. The chain combines TRBV2 with TRBJ2-3; 8 nucleotides align to TRBD2. Germline assignment: CDR1 SNHLY and CDR2 FYNNEI. J gave up 1 base and V 5 bases, and 5 bases lay outside the gene matches. The length of the CDR3 is 15 residues.

This clonotype was detected ten times or more. J is TRBJ2-3 and V is TRBV5-1, with 7 nucleotides matching TRBD1. There are 19 residues in the CDR3. J was trimmed by 5 bases and V by 4 bases; bases with no gene match: 22. Germline V gene sequence: CDR1 SGHRS, CDR2 YFSETQ. CDR3 protein: CASSPHPLSPTGMGDTQYF. DNA for the CDR3: TGCGCCAGCAGCCCACATCCCCTCTCCCCGACAGGGATGGGAGATACGCAGTATTTT.

This clonotype has at least ten counts. The chain uses TRBV28 and TRBJ2-7, with no clear D. CDR3 length: 13 residues. Looked up from germline, CDR1 is MDHEN and CDR2 is SYDVKM. Trimming removed 6 bases from V and 1 base from J, with 10 bases in between. The CDR3 loop reads CASSGAVSYEQYV. The DNA of the CDR3 is TGTGCCAGCAGCGGAGCCGTATCCTACGAGCAGTACGTC.

CDR3 residues: CASSLERRRAGQHEQYF. DNA for the CDR3: TGTGCCAGCAGCTTAGAACGAAGGAGGGCAGGGCAACACGAGCAGTACTTC. The V call is TRBV7-2, the J call TRBJ2-7; D might be TRBD2 (6 bases). The CDR3 runs 17 residues. The germline V gene has CDR1 SGHTA and CDR2 FQGNSA. V lost 1 base and J 5 bases, leaving 21 bases between the germline ends. The entire variable domain, with the rest obtained from reference TRBV7-2 and TRBJ2-7, is as follows: GAGVSQSPSNKVTEKGKDVELRCDPISGHTALYWYRQSLGQGLEFLIYFQGNSAPDKSGLPSDRFSAERTGGSVSTLTIQRTQQEDSAVYLCASSLERRRAGQHEQYFGPGTRLTVT.

In its sample, this clonotype was seen many times. The rearrangement uses TRBV2 and TRBJ1-5, with D possibly matching TRBD1 (6 bases). The CDR3 covers 15 residues. CDR1 SNHLY and CDR2 FYNNEI come from the germline V gene. Between the trimmed V and J ends, which lost 4 bases and 1 base, there was a span of 11 bases. The CDR3 nucleotides read TGTGCCAGCAGTGTTAGGGGGAGAAGCAATCAGCCCCAGCATTTT. This gives the protein CASSVRGRSNQPQHF.

This clonotype has only a few counts. V is TRBV7-8 and J is TRBJ2-7; D gene unclear. CDR3 length: 16 residues. Germline V gene sequence: CDR1 SGHVS, CDR2 FQNEAQ. V lost 5 bases, J lost 3 bases, and 20 bases lay in between. The CDR3 loop is CASSRDSGPPYYEQYF. CDR3 DNA sequence: TGTGCCAGCAGCCGTGACTCCGGGCCACCGTACTACGAGCAGTACTTC.

The chain has TRBV2 and TRBJ2-7; D tentatively fits TRBD1 or TRBD2 (5 bases each). This CDR3 contains 14 residues. Germline V gives CDR1 SNHLY, CDR2 FYNNEI. Trimming shortened V by 3 bases and J by 0 bases, and 9 bases separated the two germline ends. The CDR3, as DNA: TGTGCCAGCAGTGATTGGGGGAGCTCCTACGAGCAGTACTTC. As protein: CASSDWGSSYEQYF.

This clonotype appeared many times. The chain joins TRBV28 to TRBJ1-5; D is uncertain. V was clipped by 5 bases and J by 7 bases, with 12 bases between them. Germline V CDR1 and CDR2: MDHEN, SYDVKM. The CDR3 sequence is 13 residues long. CDR3 DNA sequence: TGTGCCAGCAGTCCTTTATCAGGACAGCCCCAGCATTTT. Its protein product is CASSPLSGQPQHF.

The sample holds many counts of this clonotype. This chain joins TRBV6-1 and TRBJ2-1; 11 nucleotides match TRBD2. The V and J ends lost 2 bases and 7 bases, in that order; junction bases with no gene match: 13. CDR1 and CDR2 from the germline V gene are MNHNS and SASEGT. This CDR3 is built from 18 residues. The CDR3 sequence: CASSETIGLAGGRNEQFF. CDR3 nucleotide sequence: TGTGCCAGCAGTGAAACGATAGGGCTAGCGGGGGGTAGGAATGAGCAGTTCTTC.

This clonotype was detected many times. The chain couples TRBV6-1 to TRBJ2-5; no clear D. Trimming removed 3 bases from V and 2 bases from J, with 7 bases in between. The germline gives CDR1 MNHNS, CDR2 SASEGT. The CDR3 has 13 residues. The CDR3 region is CASSDNIQETQYF. DNA of the CDR3: TGTGCCAGCAGTGATAACATTCAAGAGACCCAGTACTTC.

The table lists this clonotype with many counts. The J gene is TRBJ2-7, the V gene TRBV6-1, with D possibly matching TRBD2 (5 bases). Between the trimmed V and J ends, which lost 10 bases and 0 bases, there was a span of 22 bases. Germline V gene sequence: CDR1 MNHNS, CDR2 SASEGT. The CDR3 is 16 amino acids. CDR3 coding DNA: TGTGCCACCAATCTGCGGCCGGGGTTAGGCTCCTACGAGCAGTACGTC. Translated, it gives CATNLRPGLGSYEQYV.

This clonotype was seen repeatedly, ten times or more. The V call is TRBV7-9, the J call TRBJ1-2, with TRBD1 matching 9 bases. CDR1 is SEHNR and CDR2 is FQNEAQ in the germline V gene (reference sequence). This CDR3 has 15 amino acids. With 5 bases clipped from V and 4 bases from J, the junction kept 8 bases outside the gene matches. The CDR3 sequence is CASSTRDRVGYGYTF. Written as DNA, the CDR3 is TGTGCCAGCAGCACGCGGGACAGGGTGGGCTATGGCTACACCTTC.